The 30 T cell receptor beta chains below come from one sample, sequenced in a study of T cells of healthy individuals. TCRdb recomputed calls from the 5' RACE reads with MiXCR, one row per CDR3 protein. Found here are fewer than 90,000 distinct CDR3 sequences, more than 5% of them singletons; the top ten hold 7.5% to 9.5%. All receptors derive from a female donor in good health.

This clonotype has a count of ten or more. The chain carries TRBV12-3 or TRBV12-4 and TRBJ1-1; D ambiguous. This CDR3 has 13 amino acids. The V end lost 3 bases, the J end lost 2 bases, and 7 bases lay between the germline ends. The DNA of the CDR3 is TGTGCCAGCAGTTTTCGTAGAAACACTGAAGCTTTCTTT. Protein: CASSFRRNTEAFF.

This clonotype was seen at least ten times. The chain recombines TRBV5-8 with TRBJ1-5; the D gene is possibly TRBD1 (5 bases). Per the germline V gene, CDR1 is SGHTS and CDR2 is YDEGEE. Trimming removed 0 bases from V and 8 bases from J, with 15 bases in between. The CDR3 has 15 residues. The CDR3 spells CASSLGWGGSKPQHF. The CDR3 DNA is TGTGCCAGCAGCTTGGGGTGGGGGGGATCGAAGCCCCAGCATTTT.

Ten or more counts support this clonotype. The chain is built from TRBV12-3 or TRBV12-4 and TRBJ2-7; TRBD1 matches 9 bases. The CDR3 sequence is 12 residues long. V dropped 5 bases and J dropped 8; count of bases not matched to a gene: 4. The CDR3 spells CASSTGTGQQYF. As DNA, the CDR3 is TGTGCCAGCAGTACCGGGACAGGGCAGCAGTACTTC.

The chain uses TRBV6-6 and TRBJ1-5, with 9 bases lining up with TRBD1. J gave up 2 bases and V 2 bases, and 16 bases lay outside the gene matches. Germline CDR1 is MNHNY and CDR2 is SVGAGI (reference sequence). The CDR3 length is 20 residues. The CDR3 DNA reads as TGTGCCAGCAGTTACGGTTTCGGGACAGGGCACGGCGGGGGCAATCAGCCCCAGCATTTT. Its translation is CASSYGFGTGHGGGNQPQHF.

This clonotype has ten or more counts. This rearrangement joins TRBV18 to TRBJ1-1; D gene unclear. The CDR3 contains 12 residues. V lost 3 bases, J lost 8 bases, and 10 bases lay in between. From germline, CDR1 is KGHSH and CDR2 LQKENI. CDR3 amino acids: CASSPLQPEAFF. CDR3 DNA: TGTGCCAGCTCACCGTTGCAGCCGGAAGCTTTCTTT.

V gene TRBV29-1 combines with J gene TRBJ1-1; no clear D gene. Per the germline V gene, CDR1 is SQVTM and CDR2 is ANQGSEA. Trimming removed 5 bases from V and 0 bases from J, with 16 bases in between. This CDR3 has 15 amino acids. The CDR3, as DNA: TGCAGCGTTTTCCCCTGGACGGATTTGAACACTGAAGCTTTCTTT. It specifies CSVFPWTDLNTEAFF.

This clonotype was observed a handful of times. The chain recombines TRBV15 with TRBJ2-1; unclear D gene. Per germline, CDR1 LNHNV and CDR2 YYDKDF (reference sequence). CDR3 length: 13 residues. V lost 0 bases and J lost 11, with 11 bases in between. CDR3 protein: CATSRDRGAKQFF. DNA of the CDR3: TGTGCCACCAGCAGAGATCGAGGAGCCAAGCAGTTCTTC.

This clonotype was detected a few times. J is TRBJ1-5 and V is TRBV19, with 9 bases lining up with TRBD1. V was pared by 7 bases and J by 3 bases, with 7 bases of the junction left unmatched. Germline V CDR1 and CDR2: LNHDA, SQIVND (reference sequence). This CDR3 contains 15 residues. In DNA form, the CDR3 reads TGTGCCAGTACCCCCGGGACAGGGAACAATCAGCCCCAGCATTTT. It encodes CASTPGTGNNQPQHF.

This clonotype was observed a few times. This CDR3 is CASSRQEIQNTEAFF. DNA of the CDR3: TGCGCCAGCAGCCGCCAGGAGATTCAGAACACTGAAGCTTTCTTT. The V call is TRBV4-1, the J call TRBJ1-1, with D unresolved. Germline CDR1 is MGHRA and CDR2 is YSYEKL. CDR3 size: 15 residues. Between the trimmed V and J ends, which lost 4 bases and 1 base, there was a span of 13 bases.

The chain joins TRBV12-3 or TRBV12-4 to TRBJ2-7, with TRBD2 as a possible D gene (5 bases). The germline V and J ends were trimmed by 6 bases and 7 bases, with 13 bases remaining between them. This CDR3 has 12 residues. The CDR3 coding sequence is TGTGCCAGCAGCCCCGAGGGTGGAGAGCAGTACTTC. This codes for CASSPEGGEQYF.

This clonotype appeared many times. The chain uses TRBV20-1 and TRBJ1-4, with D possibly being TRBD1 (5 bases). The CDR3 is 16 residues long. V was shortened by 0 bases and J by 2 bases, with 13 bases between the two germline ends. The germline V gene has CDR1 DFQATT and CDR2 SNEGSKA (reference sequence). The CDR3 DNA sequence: TGCAGTGCTAGAGATGAATGGGGGACGACTAATGAAAAACTGTTTTTT. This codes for CSARDEWGTTNEKLFF.

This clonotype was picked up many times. For the CDR3, the DNA is TGCAGCGTTGTTGGGAGTCAAGTCGCGGCCACAGATACGCAGTATTTT. Translation: CSVVGSQVAATDTQYF. The chain joins TRBV29-1 to TRBJ2-3, with a tentative D call TRBD2 (5 bases). The CDR3 sequence is 16 residues long. In germline, CDR1 is SQVTM, CDR2 ANQGSEA. V was pared by 4 bases and J by 2 bases, with 19 bases between.

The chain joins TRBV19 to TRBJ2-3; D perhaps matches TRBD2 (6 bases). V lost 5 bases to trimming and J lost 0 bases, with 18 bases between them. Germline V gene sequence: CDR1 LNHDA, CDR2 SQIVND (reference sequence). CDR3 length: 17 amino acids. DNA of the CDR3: TGTGCCAGTAGTCCCTTATCGGGAGCCGGTAGCACAGATACGCAGTATTTT. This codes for CASSPLSGAGSTDTQYF.

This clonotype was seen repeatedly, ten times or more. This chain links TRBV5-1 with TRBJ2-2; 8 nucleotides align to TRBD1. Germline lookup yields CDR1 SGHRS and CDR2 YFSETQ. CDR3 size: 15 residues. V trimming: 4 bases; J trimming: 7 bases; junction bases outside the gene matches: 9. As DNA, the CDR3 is TGCGCCAGCAGCGTAGGCGGACAGGGACTCGGGGAGCTGTTTTTT. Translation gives CASSVGGQGLGELFF.

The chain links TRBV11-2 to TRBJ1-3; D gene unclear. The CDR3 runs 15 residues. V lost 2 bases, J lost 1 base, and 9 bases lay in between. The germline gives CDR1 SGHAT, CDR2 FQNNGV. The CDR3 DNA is TGTGCCAGCAGCTTATCTTACAGTTCTGGAAACACCATATATTTT. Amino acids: CASSLSYSSGNTIYF. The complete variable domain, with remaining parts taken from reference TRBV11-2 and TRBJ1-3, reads EAGVAQSPRYKIIEKRQSVAFWCNPISGHATLYWYQQILGQGPKLLIQFQNNGVVDDSQLPKDRFSAERLKGVDSTLKIQPAKLEDSAVYLCASSLSYSSGNTIYFGEGSWLTVV.

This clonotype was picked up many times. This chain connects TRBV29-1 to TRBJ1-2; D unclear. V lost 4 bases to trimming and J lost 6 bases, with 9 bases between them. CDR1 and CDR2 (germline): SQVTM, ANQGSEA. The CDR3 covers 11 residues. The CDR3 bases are TGCAGCGTTGTCGGCGAAGATGGCTACACCTTC. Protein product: CSVVGEDGYTF.

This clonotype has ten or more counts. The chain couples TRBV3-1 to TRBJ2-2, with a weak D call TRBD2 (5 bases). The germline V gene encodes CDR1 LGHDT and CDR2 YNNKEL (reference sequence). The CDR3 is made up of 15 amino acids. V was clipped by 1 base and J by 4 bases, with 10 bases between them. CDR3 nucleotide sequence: TGTGCCAGCAGCCAAGCTCGGGGAGCCACCGGGGAGCTGTTTTTT. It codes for CASSQARGATGELFF.

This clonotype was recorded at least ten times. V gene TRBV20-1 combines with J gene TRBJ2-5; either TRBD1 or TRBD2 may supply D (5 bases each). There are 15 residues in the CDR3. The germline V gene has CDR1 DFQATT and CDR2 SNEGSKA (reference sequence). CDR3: CRSGEGPHLGETQYF. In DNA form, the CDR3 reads TGCAGGTCCGGTGAGGGACCCCACCTTGGAGAGACCCAGTACTTC.

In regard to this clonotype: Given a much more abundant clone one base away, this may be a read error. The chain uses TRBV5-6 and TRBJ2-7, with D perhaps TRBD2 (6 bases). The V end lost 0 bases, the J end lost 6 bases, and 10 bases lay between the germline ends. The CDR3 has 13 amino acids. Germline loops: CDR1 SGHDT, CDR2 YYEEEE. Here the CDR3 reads CASSLGLGGEQYF. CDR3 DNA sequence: TGTGCCAGCAGCTTGGGCCTGGGAGGCGAGCAGTACTTC.

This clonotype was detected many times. The CDR3 loop reads CAWSLGQGYEQYF. In nucleotides, the CDR3 is TGTGCCTGGAGTCTGGGACAGGGCTACGAGCAGTACTTC. This rearrangement joins TRBV30 to TRBJ2-7; TRBD1 agrees at 9 bases. V was pared by 2 bases and J by 3 bases, with 2 bases of the junction left unmatched. Germline V gene data show CDR1 as GTSNPN and CDR2 as SVGIG (reference sequence). This CDR3 comprises 13 residues. Looking up the rest from reference TRBV30 and TRBJ2-7 gives the full variable domain: SQTIHQWPATLVQPVGSPLSLECTVEGTSNPNLYWYRQAAGRGLQLLFYSVGIGQISSEVPQNLSASRPQDRQFILSSKKLLLSDSGFYLCAWSLGQGYEQYFGPGTRLTVT.

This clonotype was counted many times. CDR3 loop: CASSRPQGALSIYF. The CDR3 DNA sequence: TGTGCCAGCAGCAGGCCACAGGGCGCGCTCTCCATATATTTT. V and J are TRBV21-1 and TRBJ1-3; no DNA check was done on the table's D call, TRBD1. TRBV21-1 is labeled a pseudogene. CDR3 size: 14 residues.

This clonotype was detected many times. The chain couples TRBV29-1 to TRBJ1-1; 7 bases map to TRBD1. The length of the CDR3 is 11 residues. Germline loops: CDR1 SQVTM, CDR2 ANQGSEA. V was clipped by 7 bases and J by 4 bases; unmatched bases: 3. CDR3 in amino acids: CSESGGTEAFF. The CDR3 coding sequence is TGCAGCGAATCAGGGGGCACTGAAGCTTTCTTT.

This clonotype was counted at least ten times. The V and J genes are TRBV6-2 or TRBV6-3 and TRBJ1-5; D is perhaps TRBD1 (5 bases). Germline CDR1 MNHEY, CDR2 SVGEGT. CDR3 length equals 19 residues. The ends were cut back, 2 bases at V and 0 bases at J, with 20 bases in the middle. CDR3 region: CASSYPEASGRLSNQPQHF. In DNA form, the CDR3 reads TGTGCCAGCAGTTACCCAGAAGCCTCGGGACGGCTTAGCAATCAGCCCCAGCATTTT.

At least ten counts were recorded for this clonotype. The CDR3: CASSTGQGAYGYTF. The CDR3 DNA sequence: TGTGCCAGCAGTACTGGACAGGGAGCCTATGGCTACACCTTC. This chain uses TRBV6-1 with TRBJ1-2; the match to TRBD1 covers 8 bases. The germline V gene has CDR1 MNHNS and CDR2 SASEGT. V lost 5 bases and J lost 4; bases outside the gene matches: 6. The CDR3 runs 14 residues.

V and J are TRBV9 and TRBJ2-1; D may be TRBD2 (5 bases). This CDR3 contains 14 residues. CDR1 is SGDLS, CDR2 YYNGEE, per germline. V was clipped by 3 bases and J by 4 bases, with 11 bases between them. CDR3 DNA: TGTGCCAGCAGCGAGGGCGGGTCATACAATGAGCAGTTCTTC. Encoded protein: CASSEGGSYNEQFF. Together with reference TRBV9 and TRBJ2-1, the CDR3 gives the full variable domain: DSGVTQTPKHLITATGQRVTLRCSPRSGDLSVYWYQQSLDQGLQFLIQYYNGEERAKGNILERFSAQQFPDLHSELNLSSLELGDSALYFCASSEGGSYNEQFFGPGTRLTVL.

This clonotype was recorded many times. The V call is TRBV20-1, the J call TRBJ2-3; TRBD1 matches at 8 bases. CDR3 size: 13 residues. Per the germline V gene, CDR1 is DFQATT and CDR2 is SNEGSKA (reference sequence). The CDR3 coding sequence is TGCGCTAGACAGGGGACATACACAGATACGCAGTATTTT. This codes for CARQGTYTDTQYF.

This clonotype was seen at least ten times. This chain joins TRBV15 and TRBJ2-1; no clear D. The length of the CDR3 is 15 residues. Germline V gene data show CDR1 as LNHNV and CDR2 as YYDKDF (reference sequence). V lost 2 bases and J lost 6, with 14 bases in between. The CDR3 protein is CATSRRTAGGNEQFF. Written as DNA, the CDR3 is TGTGCCACCAGCAGAAGGACCGCCGGTGGCAATGAGCAGTTCTTC.

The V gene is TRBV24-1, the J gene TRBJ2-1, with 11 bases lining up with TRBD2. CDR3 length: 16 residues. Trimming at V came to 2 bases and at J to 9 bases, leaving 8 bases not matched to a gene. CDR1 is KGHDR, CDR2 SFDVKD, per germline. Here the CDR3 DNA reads TGTGCCACCAGTGATTGGCTAGCGGGAGGCTCCGGTGAGCAGTTCTTC. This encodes CATSDWLAGGSGEQFF.

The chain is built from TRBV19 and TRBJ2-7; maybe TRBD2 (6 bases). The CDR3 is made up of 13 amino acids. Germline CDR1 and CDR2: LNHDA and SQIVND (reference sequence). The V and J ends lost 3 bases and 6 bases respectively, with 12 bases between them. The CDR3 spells CASSMSEGSEQYF. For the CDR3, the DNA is TGTGCCAGTAGTATGTCGGAGGGGAGCGAGCAGTACTTC. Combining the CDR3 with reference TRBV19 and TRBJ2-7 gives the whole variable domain DGGITQSPKYLFRKEGQNVTLSCEQNLNHDAMYWYRQDPGQGLRLIYYSQIVNDFQKGDIAEGYSVSREKKESFPLTVTSAQKNPTAFYLCASSMSEGSEQYFGPGTRLTVT.

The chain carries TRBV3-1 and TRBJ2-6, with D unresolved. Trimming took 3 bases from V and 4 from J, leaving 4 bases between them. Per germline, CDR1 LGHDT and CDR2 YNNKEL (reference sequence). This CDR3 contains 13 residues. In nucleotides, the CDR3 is TGTGCCAGCAGCCATTTGGGGGCCAACGTCCTGACTTTC. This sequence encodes CASSHLGANVLTF.